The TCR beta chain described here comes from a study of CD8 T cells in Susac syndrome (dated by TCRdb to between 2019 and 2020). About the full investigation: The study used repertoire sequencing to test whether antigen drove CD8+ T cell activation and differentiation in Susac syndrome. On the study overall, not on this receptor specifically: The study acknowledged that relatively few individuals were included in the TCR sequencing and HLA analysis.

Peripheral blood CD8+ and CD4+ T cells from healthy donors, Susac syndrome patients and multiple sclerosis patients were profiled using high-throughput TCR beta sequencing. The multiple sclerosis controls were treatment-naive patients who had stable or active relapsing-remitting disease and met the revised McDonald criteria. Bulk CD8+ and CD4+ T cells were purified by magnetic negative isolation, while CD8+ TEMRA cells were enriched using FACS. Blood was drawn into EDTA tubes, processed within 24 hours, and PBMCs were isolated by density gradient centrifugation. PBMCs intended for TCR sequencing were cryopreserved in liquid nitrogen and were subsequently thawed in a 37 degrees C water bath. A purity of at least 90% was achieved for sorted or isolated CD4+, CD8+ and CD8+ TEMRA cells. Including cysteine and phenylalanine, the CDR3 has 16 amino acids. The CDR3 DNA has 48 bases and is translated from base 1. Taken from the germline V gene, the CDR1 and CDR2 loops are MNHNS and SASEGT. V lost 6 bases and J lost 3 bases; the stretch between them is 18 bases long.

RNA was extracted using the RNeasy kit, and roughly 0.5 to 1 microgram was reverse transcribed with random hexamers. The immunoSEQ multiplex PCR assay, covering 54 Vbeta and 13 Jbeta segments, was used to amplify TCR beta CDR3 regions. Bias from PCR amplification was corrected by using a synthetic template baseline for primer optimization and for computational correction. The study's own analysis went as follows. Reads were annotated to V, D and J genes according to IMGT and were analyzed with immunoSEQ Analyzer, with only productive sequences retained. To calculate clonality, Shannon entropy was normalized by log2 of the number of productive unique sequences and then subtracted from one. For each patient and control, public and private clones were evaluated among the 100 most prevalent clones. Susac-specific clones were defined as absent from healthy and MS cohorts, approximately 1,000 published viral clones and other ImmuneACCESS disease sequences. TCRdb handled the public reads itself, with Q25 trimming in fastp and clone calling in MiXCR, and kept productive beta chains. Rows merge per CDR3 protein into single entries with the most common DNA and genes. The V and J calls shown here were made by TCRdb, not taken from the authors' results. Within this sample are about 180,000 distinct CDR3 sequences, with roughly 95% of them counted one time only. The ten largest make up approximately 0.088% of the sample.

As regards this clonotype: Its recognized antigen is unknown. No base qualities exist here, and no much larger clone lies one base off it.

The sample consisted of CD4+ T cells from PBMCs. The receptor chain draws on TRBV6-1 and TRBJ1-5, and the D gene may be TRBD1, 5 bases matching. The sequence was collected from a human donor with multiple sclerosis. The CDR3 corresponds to CASRLYPGTDNQPQHF. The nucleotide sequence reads TGTGCCAGCAGACTCTACCCCGGGACGGACAATCAGCCCCAGCATTTT.